The sequence of this TCR beta chain was determined in a study of OX40 agonist ivuxolimab in advanced cancers. Concerning the study at large: The costimulatory receptor OX40 (CD134) was targeted by ivuxolimab, a fully human IgG2 agonistic monoclonal antibody. Intravenous ivuxolimab was administered to patients every 2 weeks at six dose levels: 0.01, 0.1, 0.3, 1.5, 3 and 10 mg/kg. Of the approximately 50 dose-escalation patients, hepatocellular carcinoma was present in about 20, melanoma in approximately 15, renal cell carcinoma in 9 and head and neck cancer in 9. The dose-escalation cohort was 82.7% male with a mean age of about 65 years, ranging from about 23 to 85. Patients were allowed to have had prior anti-PD-1, anti-PD-L1 or anti-CTLA-4 therapy, and approximately 41% of the dose-escalation patients had previously received checkpoint inhibitors. Partial responses occurred in three dose-escalation patients, of whom one had hepatocellular carcinoma and two had cutaneous melanoma. The purpose of peripheral TCRbeta sequencing was to test whether ivuxolimab changed TCR sequence diversity and led to clonal T-cell expansion. The paper covers the monotherapy dose-escalation part of the phase I ivuxolimab trial, which included N ≈ 50 patients.

Turning to this clone: Its antigen is not yet known. Base qualities are missing; no much larger clone stands one base away.

For sequencing of the TCRbeta CDR3 region, genomic DNA was extracted from the sorted cells. The immunoSEQ Assay was used for sequencing of TCRbeta CDR3 regions. TCRdb retrieved this table from immuneACCESS and kept in-frame rearrangements only. Not all clones are present; in checked studies, unresolved V genes account for under half, and no reason is known for the remainder. Counted in this sample were around 60,000 clones; roughly 87% of them appeared once. The ten biggest clones cover 16% of the sample. What the authors observed across the whole study: On average, CD8+ T cells showed more expanded clones than CD4+ T cells after ivuxolimab. Antigen specificity was not determined for the clonally expanded peripheral T cells. In the 0.1-3.0 mg/kg groups, partial responders were among the patients with the lowest normalized peripheral clonal expansion, particularly in CD8+ T cells. Low levels of normalized T-cell clonal expansion were also seen in some nonresponding patients. At doses of 0.1 to 3.0 mg/kg, clonal expansion of both CD4+ and CD8+ blood T cells was observed from baseline to week 6.

The CDR3 has 16 amino acids, counting the end cysteine and phenylalanine. The kept DNA is CDR3 alone, 48 bases in frame from the first base. CDR1 and CDR2, per the germline V gene, are MDHEN and SYDVKM. The junction shows trimming of 5 bases on V and 4 bases on J, plus 19 bases between the germline ends. The trial excluded patients who had a history of autoimmune disease or were on systemic immunosuppression. Peripheral blood for TCR sequencing was collected from all dose cohorts at baseline, on cycle 4 day 1, and on cycle 7 day 1. The samples were taken from a phase I, first-in-human, multicenter, open-label dose-escalation trial of ivuxolimab. The trial enrolled adults with locally advanced or metastatic head and neck squamous cell, hepatocellular, melanoma or renal cell carcinoma. CD4+ and CD8+ T cells were sorted separately from peripheral blood before TCR sequencing.

The sequence was collected from an adult with an advanced solid tumor such as melanoma, head and neck, liver or kidney cancer. Source: CD4+ or CD8+ T cells sorted from blood, taken in a trial of the OX40 agonist ivuxolimab. The rearrangement joined TRBV28 to TRBJ2-3; the D gene lacks a confident call. CDR3 loop: CASSPRTSLSPDTQYF. The sequenced DNA: TGTGCCAGCAGTCCACGGACCTCCCTAAGCCCAGATACGCAGTATTTT.